This is a list of T cell receptor beta chains from one sample in a study of OX40 agonist ivuxolimab in advanced cancers. The data were produced by immunoSEQ multiplex PCR, yet TCRdb's version contains in-frame clones alone and is incomplete. The sample includes tens of thousands of clones, roughly 85% of them seen just once. The input for sequencing was CD4+ or CD8+ T cells sorted from blood, taken in a trial of the OX40 agonist ivuxolimab. The source of these receptors is an adult with an advanced solid tumor such as melanoma, head and neck, liver or kidney cancer. CDR3s leave out the opening cysteine and the closing phenylalanine or tryptophan. Size values are once, few and many counts, or a class for expanded clones, and some rows have none.

v_call,clone_size,cdr3_aa
TRBV30,few,AWSLQNNQPQH
TRBV6-1,once,ASSVDWRGGQNEQF
TRBV18,.,ASSPPFGTYEQY
TRBV7-2,.,ASSLDPNSYEQY
TRBV30,.,AWSRGITSAPTDTQY
TRBV7-2,.,ASSLEATTHEQF
TRBV7-9,.,ASSYLGRSEAF
TRBV7-9,.,ASREQGNEKLF
TRBV5-1,.,ASSFLEQETQY
TRBV7-3,.,ASSPGGAGETQY
TRBV5-1,.,ASSSSPPNYEQY
TRBV29-1,.,SVAEEVGQPQH
TRBV15,.,ATSGGLNYGYT
TRBV5-1,.,ASRGESTWETQY
TRBV2,.,ASSANGGETQY
TRBV4-3,.,ASSQEQGRSPLH
TRBV10-3,.,AISESMGGELF
TRBV5-1,once,ASSSTGVVNSPLH
TRBV7-2,.,ASRMNTEAF
TRBV6-4,.,ASSDWEPQH
TRBV5-5,.,ASGQQGGPYEQY
TRBV6-6,.,ASSSPTEAQETQY
TRBV2,.,ASSGVSPRQEQF